This TCR beta chain originates from a study of technical replicates of blood from a few donors. Here immunoSEQ multiplex PCR was the method, and the copy in TCRdb shows in-frame clones only, minus some. The top ten clones hold 0.25% to 0.35% of a sample with about 68,000 clones, about 97% of them seen once. The CDR3 spans 16 residues. With 4 bases clipped from V and 7 bases from J, the junction kept 12 bases outside the gene matches. Germline V gives CDR1 MNHEY, CDR2 SVGAGI. Sample: T cells isolated from PBMCs. This TCR came from a human donor in good health. This sequence joins TRBV6-5 and TRBJ2-1; 8 bases line up with TRBD1. The CDR3 region has the DNA TGTGCCAGCAGTTCCCCATTGGGGACAGGCCTTAATGAGCAGTTCTTC. Protein sequence: CASSSPLGTGLNEQFF.